Following are 4 T cell receptor beta chains from one sample sequenced in a study of identical twins (dated by TCRdb to about 2016). The library was generated by 5' RACE. This sample was sequenced with an Illumina HiSeq 2000. Starting from the raw public reads, TCRdb applied fastp trimming at Q25, assembled clones with MiXCR and retained in-frame beta chains. Entries that share a CDR3 protein sequence are merged under the most common genes and DNA. The sample includes under 800,000 distinct CDR3 sequences, with over 20% observed a single time. Roughly 4% of the sample is held by the ten biggest clonotypes. These data were likewise used in another study, on T cells expressing NK-cell markers.

Sequencing used PBMCs. The receptors derive from a woman aged 18-29 years in good health.

This clonotype was found a few times. This sequence joins TRBV6-5 and TRBJ1-2, with D possibly being TRBD1 (6 bases). The CDR3 runs 14 residues. Per germline, CDR1 MNHEY and CDR2 SVGAGI. V lost 4 bases and J 7 bases, leaving 16 bases between the germline ends. CDR3 DNA sequence: TGTGCCAGCAGTTTAGGGGGGAAGGTCCTTGGCTACACCTTC. It is translated as CASSLGGKVLGYTF.

The rearrangement links TRBV6-5 to TRBJ2-5; D uncertain. The CDR3 has 15 amino acids. With 2 bases removed from V and 4 bases from J, the gap between germline ends came to 14 bases. CDR1 and CDR2 from the germline V gene are MNHEY and SVGAGI. DNA of the CDR3: TGTGCCAGCAGTTACCCTGGACCCGGACGAGAGACCCAGTACTTC. This translates into CASSYPGPGRETQYF.

The chain links TRBV20-1 to TRBJ1-2, with D unresolved. The V end lost 1 base, the J end lost 4 bases, and 7 bases lay between the germline ends. CDR3 length: 12 residues. The germline V gene has CDR1 DFQATT and CDR2 SNEGSKA (reference sequence). For the CDR3, the DNA is TGCAGTGCTAGAGCAGGCCGCTATGGCTACACCTTC. Translation: CSARAGRYGYTF.

The chain employs TRBV7-8 and TRBJ2-1; 9 nucleotides line up with TRBD1. V lost 0 bases and J lost 10; bases outside the gene matches: 10. The CDR3 is 16 amino acids. Per the germline V gene, CDR1 is SGHVS and CDR2 is FQNEAQ. CDR3 region: CASSLALTGGREEQFF. The CDR3 DNA reads as TGTGCCAGCAGCTTAGCGTTGACAGGGGGGCGGGAGGAGCAGTTCTTC.